The 24 T cell receptor beta chains reported below all come from one sample, sequenced in a study of identical twins. TCRdb used MiXCR to reprocess the 5' RACE reads, holding one entry per CDR3 protein. The top ten clones hold roughly 0.91% of a sample with just over 500,000 distinct CDR3 sequences, roughly a fifth of them seen once. Another study also made use of these data, one on T cells expressing NK-cell markers.

The sequencing input was CD4+ T cells sorted from blood. The receptors originated from a woman under 30 in good health.

This clonotype was found a few times. This rearrangement joins TRBV6-1 to TRBJ2-1, with 7 bases fitting TRBD1. Germline V gives CDR1 MNHNS, CDR2 SASEGT. After removal of 7 bases from V and 2 bases from J, the junction contained 5 bases not matched to a gene. The CDR3 contains 14 residues. In DNA, the CDR3 is TGTGCCAGCACCATGGACAGGACCTACAATGAGCAGTTCTTC. This translates into CASTMDRTYNEQFF.

V gene TRBV16 combines with J gene TRBJ2-7; D remains ambiguous. V was clipped by 4 bases and J by 3 bases, with 10 bases between them. Germline V gene sequence: CDR1 KGHSY, CDR2 FQNENV. CDR3 length: 13 residues. CDR3 DNA: TGTGCCAGCAGCCCCGTCAAGTACTACGAGCAGTACTTC. Translated, it gives CASSPVKYYEQYF. The variable domain in full, with the rest retrieved from reference TRBV16 and TRBJ2-7, is GEEVAQTPKHLVRGEGQKAKLYCAPIKGHSYVFWYQQVLKNEFKFLISFQNENVFDETGMPKERFSAKCLPNSPCSLEIQATKLEDSAVYFCASSPVKYYEQYFGPGTRLTVT.

This clonotype was recorded a few times. This chain joins TRBV10-1 and TRBJ2-1; perhaps TRBD1 as D (6 bases). Trimming removed 3 bases from V and 8 bases from J, with 14 bases in between. CDR3 length equals 14 residues. Germline V gene lookup returns CDR1 WNHNN and CDR2 SYGVQD (reference sequence). The chain's CDR3 is CASSDGGPKYEQFF. The CDR3, as DNA: TGCGCCAGCAGTGATGGGGGCCCTAAATATGAGCAGTTCTTC.

The CDR3 loop reads CATSRERHEGYEQYF. DNA of the CDR3: TGTGCCACCAGCAGAGAACGGCATGAGGGCTACGAGCAGTACTTC. V gene TRBV15 combines with J gene TRBJ2-7; a weak D match, TRBD2 (5 bases). Trimming took off 0 bases at V and 3 bases at J, with 12 bases between the two ends. CDR3 size: 15 residues. Germline loops: CDR1 LNHNV, CDR2 YYDKDF (reference sequence).

This rearrangement joins TRBV25-1 to TRBJ2-5; D possibly corresponds to TRBD1 (5 bases). V lost 1 base and J lost 0, with 9 bases in between. This CDR3 is 15 amino acids long. Germline V gene lookup returns CDR1 MGHDK and CDR2 SYGVNS. The CDR3 nucleotides read TGTGCCAGCAGTGAATTAAGGGGATACCAAGAGACCCAGTACTTC. As protein: CASSELRGYQETQYF.

The chain links TRBV4-3 to TRBJ2-4, with D perhaps TRBD1 (6 bases). Germline-derived CDR1 and CDR2 are LGHNA and YSLEER. The CDR3 covers 12 residues. V was shortened by 4 bases and J by 14 bases, with 15 bases between the two germline ends. The CDR3 DNA follows: TGCGCCAGCAGCCCAGGACAGTGGGGAAAGTACTTC. Translating gives CASSPGQWGKYF.

The rearrangement links TRBV2 to TRBJ1-5; unclear D gene. The V gene's germline CDR1 is SNHLY and CDR2 FYNNEI. The CDR3 is 12 amino acids. V was cut by 7 bases and J by 3 bases, with 7 bases left in between. CDR3 protein: CASTNPNQPQHF. In DNA, the CDR3 is TGTGCCAGCACCAATCCCAATCAGCCCCAGCATTTT.

This clonotype was seen more than once but under ten times. J is TRBJ2-3 and V is TRBV10-3; 10 bases are a match to TRBD1. The V and J ends lost 6 bases and 5 bases, in that order; junction bases with no gene match: 8. Germline loops: CDR1 ENHRY, CDR2 SYGVKD. The CDR3 has 15 residues. The CDR3 protein is CAISLGQGNGDTQYF. DNA for the CDR3: TGTGCCATCAGCTTGGGACAGGGGAACGGAGATACGCAGTATTTT.

V gene TRBV12-3 or TRBV12-4 combines with J gene TRBJ1-1; D might be TRBD1 (6 bases). The CDR3 length is 12 residues. The germline V and J ends were trimmed by 5 bases and 8 bases, with 12 bases remaining between them. CDR3 region: CASSGGGTEAFF. CDR3 in DNA: TGTGCCAGCAGTGGGGGCGGAACCGAAGCTTTCTTT.

The V call is TRBV6-1, the J call TRBJ1-1; maybe TRBD1 (5 bases). This CDR3 region has 15 residues. V was cut by 6 bases and J by 0 bases, with 14 bases left in between. CDR1 is MNHNS and CDR2 is SASEGT in the germline V gene. CDR3: CASSPGGVVNTEAFF. The CDR3 nucleotides read TGTGCCAGCAGCCCCGGGGGGGTGGTGAACACTGAAGCTTTCTTT.

The chain uses TRBV9 and TRBJ2-3, with D uncertain. CDR1 and CDR2 from the germline V gene are SGDLS and YYNGEE. V lost 0 bases to trimming and J lost 0 bases, with 8 bases between them. The CDR3 consists of 15 residues. CDR3 loop: CASSVGLASTDTQYF. The CDR3, as DNA: TGTGCCAGCAGCGTAGGTCTTGCTAGCACAGATACGCAGTATTTT.

This clonotype turned up a few times. The chain is built from TRBV6-5 and TRBJ1-1, with D unclear. The CDR3 sequence is 15 residues long. Trimming took 2 bases from V and 0 from J, leaving 10 bases between them. Germline loops: CDR1 MNHEY, CDR2 SVGAGI. This CDR3 reads CASSYGRPMNTEAFF. Here the CDR3 DNA reads TGTGCCAGCAGTTACGGCAGGCCGATGAACACTGAAGCTTTCTTT.

This chain uses TRBV11-1 with TRBJ2-3, with TRBD2 matching 11 bases. Trimming at V came to 3 bases and at J to 0 bases, leaving 5 bases not matched to a gene. CDR3 length equals 17 residues. Germline values: CDR1 SGHAT, CDR2 FQDESV (reference sequence). The CDR3 nucleotides are TGTGCCAGCAGCTTTGGGACTAGCGGCCTGAGCACAGATACGCAGTATTTT. Protein product: CASSFGTSGLSTDTQYF.

This clonotype was observed a few times. The chain joins TRBV5-6 to TRBJ1-2; unclear D gene. The CDR3 has 12 amino acids. The V end was cut by 1 base, the J end by 7 bases, with 8 bases between. Germline assignment: CDR1 SGHDT and CDR2 YYEEEE. CDR3 region: CASSLRGLGYTF. The CDR3 DNA reads TGTGCCAGCAGCTTGAGAGGGCTTGGCTACACCTTC.

This clonotype was seen more than once but under ten times. DNA for the CDR3: TGTGCCAGTCAACGGGACGGCGGGATGGAGACCCAGTACTTC. It encodes CASQRDGGMETQYF. The chain has TRBV2 and TRBJ2-5; tentatively, D is TRBD2 (6 bases). The CDR3 is made up of 14 amino acids. V gave up 9 bases and J gave up 5 bases, with 19 bases separating them. Germline V lookup: CDR1 SNHLY, CDR2 FYNNEI.

This clonotype was seen more than once but under ten times. The chain recombines TRBV11-3 with TRBJ2-3; maybe TRBD2 (6 bases). CDR1 and CDR2 (germline): SGHNT, YENEEA. Trimming left V 7 bases short and J 3 bases short, with 17 bases between. This CDR3 is 15 amino acids long. CDR3 residues: CASNRHRDSTDTQYF. The CDR3 DNA reads as TGTGCCAGCAACCGCCACCGGGACTCAACAGATACGCAGTATTTT.

This clonotype was seen a few times. CDR3 sequence: CSVRSGQNEAFF. CDR3 nucleotides: TGCAGCGTTCGCTCCGGACAGAATGAAGCTTTCTTT. The V and J genes are TRBV29-1 and TRBJ1-1; D may be TRBD1 (6 bases). Germline V gene data show CDR1 as SQVTM and CDR2 as ANQGSEA. Trimming shortened V by 5 bases and J by 7 bases, and 14 bases separated the two germline ends. This CDR3 has 12 amino acids.

The chain recombines TRBV11-2 with TRBJ2-3, with unresolved D. The V end lost 5 bases, the J end lost 5 bases, and 11 bases lay between the germline ends. Per the germline V gene, CDR1 is SGHAT and CDR2 is FQNNGV. This CDR3 is 13 amino acids long. The CDR3 protein is CASSLRPQDTQYF. The CDR3 DNA follows: TGTGCCAGCAGCCTTCGGCCTCAAGATACGCAGTATTTT.

The chain couples TRBV20-1 to TRBJ2-1; 12 bases are a match to TRBD2. Trimming removed 7 bases from V and 0 bases from J; junction bases left unmatched: 7. The V gene's germline CDR1 is DFQATT and CDR2 SNEGSKA (reference sequence). This CDR3 spans 16 amino acids. CDR3 sequence: CSGLGLAGRSYNEQFF. The CDR3 DNA reads as TGCAGTGGACTGGGACTAGCGGGCCGCTCCTACAATGAGCAGTTCTTC.

The gene calls are TRBV10-3 and TRBJ1-1; a weak D match, TRBD1 (5 bases). Germline assignment: CDR1 ENHRY and CDR2 SYGVKD. The CDR3 spans 12 residues. Trimming cost V 3 bases and J 4 bases, with 6 bases left between them. The CDR3 loop reads CAISDRVTEAFF. CDR3 nucleotides: TGTGCCATCAGTGACAGGGTCACTGAAGCTTTCTTT.

The chain employs TRBV7-2 and TRBJ2-3, with D unresolved. The V gene lost 2 bases and the J gene lost 7 bases, with 10 bases spanning the gap. The CDR3 is made up of 13 amino acids. Germline values: CDR1 SGHTA, CDR2 FQGNSA. The DNA of the CDR3 is TGTGCCAGCAGCTTAAATGGACCTCATACGCAGTATTTT. This sequence encodes CASSLNGPHTQYF.

This chain joins TRBV2 and TRBJ1-1; D remains unclear. Germline CDR1 reads SNHLY; CDR2 reads FYNNEI. Trimming removed 4 bases at V and 4 bases at J, with 19 bases between. CDR3 size: 16 residues. The DNA of the CDR3 is TGTGCCAGCAGTGCCAACGAGCTTTGGGTGAGCACTGAAGCTTTCTTT. Protein product: CASSANELWVSTEAFF.

This clonotype was counted a few times. The V gene is TRBV24-1, the J gene TRBJ1-1, with D possibly matching TRBD1 (5 bases). This CDR3 contains 14 residues. Germline lookup yields CDR1 KGHDR and CDR2 SFDVKD. Trimming stripped 12 bases from V and 8 bases from J, with 24 bases between. CDR3 sequence: CARPWGFPRGEAFF. The CDR3 DNA sequence: TGTGCCCGTCCCTGGGGGTTTCCACGGGGGGAAGCTTTCTTT.

The chain combines TRBV6-1 with TRBJ2-7; 8 positions match TRBD2. Germline V gene data show CDR1 as MNHNS and CDR2 as SASEGT. The CDR3 sequence is 16 residues long. J lost 5 bases, V lost 5 bases, and 14 bases had no gene match. DNA of the CDR3: TGTGCCAGCAGTAGAGGGCTGAGGACTAGCATCCACGAGCAGTACTTC. This gives the protein CASSRGLRTSIHEQYF.